In its sample, the clone carrying this T cell receptor beta chain was seen a few times. These data originate in a study of shared T cell receptors in the human thymus. Germline V CDR1 and CDR2: SGHRS, YFSETQ. V dropped 6 bases and J dropped 0; count of bases not matched to a gene: 19. CDR3 length equals 19 residues. Sequencing used immunoSEQ multiplex PCR; TCRdb keeps in-frame clones, though not all of them. The profile shows roughly 500,000 clones, about 80% of them singletons. Separately, the same data were catalogued under a study of human thymus T cells. That report adds: Infants, healthy and Finnish, who were having corrective surgery for congenital heart defects served as donors. Thymic material originated from resections removed in the course of corrective heart surgery. Biased V and J segment usage appeared in thymus and peripheral blood. Related research described thymic repertoires that were highly overlapping among unrelated individuals.

The sequence derives from a boy under two years old with a congenital heart defect. Input material: thymocytes. The chain couples TRBV5-1 to TRBJ2-3, with TRBD2 identical over 7 bases. The CDR3 protein is CASKTVAGASSSSTDTQYF. CDR3 DNA sequence: TGCGCCAGCAAGACCGTCGCGGGAGCATCGTCTTCAAGCACAGATACGCAGTATTTT.